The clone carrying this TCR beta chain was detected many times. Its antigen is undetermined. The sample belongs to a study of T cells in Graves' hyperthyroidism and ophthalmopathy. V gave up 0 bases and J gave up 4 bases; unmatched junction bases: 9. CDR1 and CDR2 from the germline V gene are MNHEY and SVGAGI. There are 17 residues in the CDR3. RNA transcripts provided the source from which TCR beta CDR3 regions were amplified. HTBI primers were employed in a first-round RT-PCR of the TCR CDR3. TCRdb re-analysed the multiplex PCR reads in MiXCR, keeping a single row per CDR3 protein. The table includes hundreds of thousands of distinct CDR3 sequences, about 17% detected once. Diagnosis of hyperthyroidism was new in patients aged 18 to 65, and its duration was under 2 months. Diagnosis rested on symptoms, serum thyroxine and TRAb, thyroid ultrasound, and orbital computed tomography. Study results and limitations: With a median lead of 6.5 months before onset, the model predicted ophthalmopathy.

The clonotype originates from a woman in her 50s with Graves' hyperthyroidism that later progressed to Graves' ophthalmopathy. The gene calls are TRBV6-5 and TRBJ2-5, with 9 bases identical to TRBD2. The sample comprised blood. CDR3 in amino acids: CASSYSPSGLAGETQYF. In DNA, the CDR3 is TGTGCCAGCAGTTACTCCCCCTCGGGACTAGCCGGAGAGACCCAGTACTTC.